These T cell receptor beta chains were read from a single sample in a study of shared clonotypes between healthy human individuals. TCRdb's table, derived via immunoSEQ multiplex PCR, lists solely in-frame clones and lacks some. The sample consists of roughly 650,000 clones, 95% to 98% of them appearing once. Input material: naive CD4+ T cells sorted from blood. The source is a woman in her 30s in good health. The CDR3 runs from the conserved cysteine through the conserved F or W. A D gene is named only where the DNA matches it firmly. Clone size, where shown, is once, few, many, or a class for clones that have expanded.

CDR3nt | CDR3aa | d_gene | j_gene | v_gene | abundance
TGTGCCAGCAGACCCTGGGACAGGGGCCCCTTAGGCTCTGGAAACACCATATATTTT | CASRPWDRGPLGSGNTIYF | TRBD1 | TRBJ1-3 | TRBV9 | once
TGTGCCAGTAGGCTCACTAGCACAGATACGCAGTATTTT | CASRLTSTDTQYF | - | TRBJ2-3 | TRBV19 | -
TGTGCCAGCAGCTTAGCCCTAGGAGGGGGACAAGAGACCCAGTACTTC | CASSLALGGGQETQYF | - | TRBJ2-5 | TRBV7-2 | -
TGTGCCAGCAGTTCATCCCCCGGTGATGCCTACGAGCAGTACTTC | CASSSSPGDAYEQYF | - | TRBJ2-7 | TRBV6-1 | -
TGTGCCAGTAGGGGGACCTACGAGCAGTACTTC | CASRGTYEQYF | - | TRBJ2-7 | TRBV19 | -
TGCGCCAGCAGCCCCCGGACCGAGGGGTGGTCGAATGAAAAACTGTTTTTT | CASSPRTEGWSNEKLFF | - | TRBJ1-4 | TRBV4-1 | -
TGCGCCAGCAGCCAGGACGGACAGGGGTGGTATGGCTACACCTTC | CASSQDGQGWYGYTF | TRBD1 | TRBJ1-2 | TRBV4-1 | once
TGTGCCAGCAGGCCGGGACAGGGGGCCTACGAGCAGTACTTC | CASRPGQGAYEQYF | TRBD1 | TRBJ2-7 | TRBV2 | -
TGTGCCAGCAGCCCGGGGCGGGCCTACGAGCAGTACTTC | CASSPGRAYEQYF | - | TRBJ2-7 | TRBV7-9 | -
TGTGCCAGCAGAGGGGGGAGCAATCAGCCCCAGCATTTT | CASRGGSNQPQHF | - | TRBJ1-5 | TRBV28 | -
TGCGCCAGCAGCCAGGAGTGGGACGCTAATGAAAAACTGTTTTTT | CASSQEWDANEKLFF | - | TRBJ1-4 | TRBV4-1 | once
TGTGCCAGCAGCTCTATGTCCAGGGGAGTTGGCTACACCTTC | CASSSMSRGVGYTF | - | TRBJ1-2 | TRBV7-6 | -
TGCGCCAGCAGCCAAAAGGACGGCAGGTTACGGGCTAATGAAAAACTGTTTTTT | CASSQKDGRLRANEKLFF | - | TRBJ1-4 | TRBV4-1 | -
TGTGCCAGCAGTTACGAGGAGGACCTTTACGAGCAGTACTTC | CASSYEEDLYEQYF | - | TRBJ2-7 | TRBV6-6 | -
TGTGCCATCAGGGACAATAACTACGAGCAGTACTTC | CAIRDNNYEQYF | - | TRBJ2-7 | TRBV10-3 | -
TGTGCCAGCAGCTCCTCCGGGACTAGCTACACAGATACGCAGTATTTT | CASSSSGTSYTDTQYF | TRBD2 | TRBJ2-3 | TRBV9 | -
TGCAGCGCGCCCTGGACTAGCGGGGTTAGCTCCTACAATGAGCAGTTCTTC | CSAPWTSGVSSYNEQFF | TRBD2 | TRBJ2-1 | TRBV29-1 | -
TGTGCCAGCAGCTCCTGCGGGAGGGTCCAAGAGACCCAGTACTTC | CASSSCGRVQETQYF | TRBD2 | TRBJ2-5 | TRBV11-3 | -
TGCGCCAGCAGCCAAGCGTGGACGGCGATCTCCTACGAGCAGTACTTC | CASSQAWTAISYEQYF | - | TRBJ2-7 | TRBV4-1 | -
TGCGCCAGCAGCTTGACGGGCTCGAGGACGGGGGAGCAGTACTTC | CASSLTGSRTGEQYF | - | TRBJ2-7 | TRBV5-1 | -
TGTGCCAGCTCACCAGGCAATCAAGAGACCCAGTACTTC | CASSPGNQETQYF | - | TRBJ2-5 | TRBV18 | -
TGCGCCAGCAGCTTGTTGAGTCAAGAGACCCAGTACTTC | CASSLLSQETQYF | - | TRBJ2-5 | TRBV5-1 | -
TGTGCCAGCAGCCAACGCAGGGAAAACACCGGGGAGCTGTTTTTT | CASSQRRENTGELFF | - | TRBJ2-2 | TRBV14 | -
TGTGCCAGCAGCCCCCGGAGGGGGCCCGAAGCTTTCTTT | CASSPRRGPEAFF | TRBD1 | TRBJ1-1 | TRBV7-9 | -
TGTGCCACCAGCAGAGACAGGTTACACCACCAGCAGTACTTC | CATSRDRLHHQQYF | - | TRBJ2-7 | TRBV15 | -
TGCGCCAGCAGCCAGTTACTCCGGGACAGGGGAGGTGAAAAACTGTTTTTT | CASSQLLRDRGGEKLFF | TRBD1 | TRBJ1-4 | TRBV4-1 | -
TGTGCCAGCAGCTTTAGTATGGGGGCAGTTACCGGGGAGCTGTTTTTT | CASSFSMGAVTGELFF | - | TRBJ2-2 | TRBV7-2 | once
TGCAGCGTTGCGTACCGGGACAGACAAATAGAGTCCTACGAGCAGTACTTC | CSVAYRDRQIESYEQYF | TRBD1 | TRBJ2-7 | TRBV29-1 | -
TGCGCCAGCAGCCAGCTGACAGGGGACGAGCAGTTCTTC | CASSQLTGDEQFF | TRBD1 | TRBJ2-1 | TRBV4-1 | -
TGTGCCAGCAGTGAGGACCAAGGCATGAACACTGAAGCTTTCTTT | CASSEDQGMNTEAFF | - | TRBJ1-1 | TRBV2 | -
TGCAGCGCCAGCAGGACGAAAACCTTTGGGGAGACCCAGTACTTC | CSASRTKTFGETQYF | - | TRBJ2-5 | TRBV29-1 | -
TGCAGTGCCAACGGCAGGCAGGCCCCTTTCTTT | CSANGRQAPFF | - | TRBJ1-1 | TRBV20-1 | -
TGCGCCAGCAGCCAAGGCCCGAATGGCGGGAGCTCCTACGAGCAGTACTTC | CASSQGPNGGSSYEQYF | TRBD2 | TRBJ2-7 | TRBV4-1 | -
TGTGCCAGCAGCTTGGGACAGGGAGCCGAAGCTTTCTTT | CASSLGQGAEAFF | TRBD1 | TRBJ1-1 | TRBV7-3 | -
TGCGCCAGCAGTACAGGTTTGACTAATGAAAAACTGTTTTTT | CASSTGLTNEKLFF | - | TRBJ1-4 | TRBV4-1 | once
TGTGCCAGCAGTTTACTGAGCAGCAAGGGTGGGAGAGAGCAGTTCTTC | CASSLLSSKGGREQFF | - | TRBJ2-1 | TRBV27 | -
TGTGCCAGTAGGGGGGCCTCCGGACAGGGGATGTTTGCGACCCAGTACTTC | CASRGASGQGMFATQYF | TRBD1 | TRBJ2-5 | TRBV19 | -
TGTGCCAGCAGCGCCACTGGGTGGGATTCAGATACACAGTATTTT | CASSATGWDSDTQYF | - | TRBJ2-3 | TRBV7-9 | -
TGTGCCAGCAGCACCGGGACCCGGGCGTTTGATCAGCCCCAGCATTTT | CASSTGTRAFDQPQHF | - | TRBJ1-5 | TRBV7-9 | -
TGCGCCAGCTCACCCAACGAACTAGCGGGAGTTTGGGAGCAGTACTTC | CASSPNELAGVWEQYF | TRBD2 | TRBJ2-7 | TRBV18 | once
TGTGCCAGCTCACTCAGCCATGAGCAGTTCTTC | CASSLSHEQFF | - | TRBJ2-1 | TRBV18 | few
TGTGCCAGCTCACCCAGGACAGCCCAAGAGACCCAGTACTTC | CASSPRTAQETQYF | - | TRBJ2-5 | TRBV18 | -
TGTGCCAGCAGCCCCTACTCCGGGACAGGGTTTCGGCACTTC | CASSPYSGTGFRHF | TRBD1 | TRBJ2-5 | TRBV7-8 | -
TGTGCCAGCAGTTTAAGGGTCAATCAGCCCCAGCATTTT | CASSLRVNQPQHF | - | TRBJ1-5 | TRBV28 | -
TGTGCCAGTGCTCGGACTAGCGGAAGCAATGAGCAGTTCTTC | CASARTSGSNEQFF | TRBD2 | TRBJ2-1 | TRBV2 | -
TGCGCCAGCAGCGGAGGACTACTTAGAGGGAATGAGCAGTTCTTC | CASSGGLLRGNEQFF | - | TRBJ2-1 | TRBV5-1 | -
TGTGCCAGCAGCTTGGTACGAGAGATCACCGGGGAGCTGTTTTTT | CASSLVREITGELFF | - | TRBJ2-2 | TRBV5-8 | -
TGTGCCCGGAAGGCGGGAGTGGACACCGGGGAGCTGTTTTTT | CARKAGVDTGELFF | TRBD2 | TRBJ2-2 | TRBV30 | -
TGTGCCAGCAGAACCTGGAGACAGAACACTGAAGCTTTCTTT | CASRTWRQNTEAFF | - | TRBJ1-1 | TRBV28 | -
TGTGCCACCAGCAGAGTTTGGGATAGACACGTACTTAACTATAATTCACCCCTCCACTTT | CATSRVWDRHVLNYNSPLHF | - | TRBJ1-6 | TRBV15 | -
TGTGCCAGCAGCGTAGCGCCAGGCAAGAACACTGAAGCTTTCTTT | CASSVAPGKNTEAFF | - | TRBJ1-1 | TRBV9 | -
TGTGCCAGCAGTTCTAGGGTAGCGGGAGCCACCGGGGAGCTGTTTTTT | CASSSRVAGATGELFF | TRBD2 | TRBJ2-2 | TRBV6-5 | -
TGTGCCAGCAGCCCCCAGGCCATTGCCCAGCATTTT | CASSPQAIAQHF | - | TRBJ1-5 | TRBV28 | -
TGTGCCAGCAGGCTTCTGAGGGCTAACTATGGCTACACCTTC | CASRLLRANYGYTF | - | TRBJ1-2 | TRBV27 | -
TGTGCCAGCAGCTTAGGGTCAGGGGGGTACGAGCAGTACTTC | CASSLGSGGYEQYF | - | TRBJ2-7 | TRBV11-2 | -
TGCACCAGCAGCCAAGACGACCGCTTACTTAGCGGGGAAGGCCCAGATACGCAGTATTTT | CTSSQDDRLLSGEGPDTQYF | - | TRBJ2-3 | TRBV1 | -
TGCACCAGCAGCCAAGTGGGAGGGAATAGCAATCAGCCCCAGCATTTT | CTSSQVGGNSNQPQHF | - | TRBJ1-5 | TRBV1 | -
TGTGCCAGCAGGACGGATCGACTAGGCGGAAACATTCAGTACTTC | CASRTDRLGGNIQYF | - | TRBJ2-4 | TRBV28 | -
TGTGCCGACCAGGGACAGGGGAACACTGAAGCTTTCTTT | CADQGQGNTEAFF | TRBD1 | TRBJ1-1 | TRBV28 | -